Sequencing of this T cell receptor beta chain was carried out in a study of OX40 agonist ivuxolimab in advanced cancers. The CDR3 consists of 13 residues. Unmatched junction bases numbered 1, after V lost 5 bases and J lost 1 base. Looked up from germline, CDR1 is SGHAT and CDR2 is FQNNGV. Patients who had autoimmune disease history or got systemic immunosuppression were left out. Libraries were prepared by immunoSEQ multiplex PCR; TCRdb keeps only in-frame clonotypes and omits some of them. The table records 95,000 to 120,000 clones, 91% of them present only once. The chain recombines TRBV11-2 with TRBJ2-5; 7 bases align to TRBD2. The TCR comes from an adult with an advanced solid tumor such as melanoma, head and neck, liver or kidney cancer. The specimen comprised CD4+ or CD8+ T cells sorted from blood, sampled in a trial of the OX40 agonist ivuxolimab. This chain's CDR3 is CASSGGVQETQYF. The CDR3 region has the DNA TGTGCCAGCAGCGGGGGGGTCCAAGAGACCCAGTACTTC.